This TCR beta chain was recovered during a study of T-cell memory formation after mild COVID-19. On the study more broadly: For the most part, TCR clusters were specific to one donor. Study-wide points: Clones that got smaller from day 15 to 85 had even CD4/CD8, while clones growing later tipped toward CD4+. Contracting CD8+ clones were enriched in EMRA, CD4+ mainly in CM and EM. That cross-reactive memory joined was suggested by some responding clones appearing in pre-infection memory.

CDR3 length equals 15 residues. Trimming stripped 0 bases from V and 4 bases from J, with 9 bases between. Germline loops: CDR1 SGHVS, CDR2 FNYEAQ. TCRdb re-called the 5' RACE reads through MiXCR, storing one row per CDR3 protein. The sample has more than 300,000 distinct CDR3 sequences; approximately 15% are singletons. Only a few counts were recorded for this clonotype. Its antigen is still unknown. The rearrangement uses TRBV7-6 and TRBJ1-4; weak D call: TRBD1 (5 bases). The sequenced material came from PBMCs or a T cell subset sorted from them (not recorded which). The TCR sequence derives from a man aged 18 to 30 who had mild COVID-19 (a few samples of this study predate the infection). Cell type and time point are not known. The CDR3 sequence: CASSLAGTSNEKLFF. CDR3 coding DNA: TGTGCCAGCAGCTTAGCCGGGACTAGTAATGAAAAACTGTTTTTT.